These 9 T cell receptor beta chains originate from one sample sequenced in a study of T cells of healthy individuals. TCRdb called the 5' RACE reads again in MiXCR, with one record for every CDR3 protein. Among 55,000 to 65,000 distinct CDR3 sequences, about 16% were seen once, and the ten largest hold approximately 4.8%. Receptor source: a human donor in good health.

This chain connects TRBV6-2 or TRBV6-3 to TRBJ2-1, with D maybe TRBD2 (5 bases). V was clipped by 7 bases and J by 5 bases, with 27 bases between them. The CDR3 is made up of 18 amino acids. Germline values: CDR1 MNHEY, CDR2 SVGEGT. The CDR3 DNA reads as TGTGCCAGCATTACACTGGCGATGATCACTAGGCTTGACAATGAGCAGTTCTTC. Translation gives CASITLAMITRLDNEQFF.

V usage is TRBV7-2 and J usage is TRBJ2-1, with 7 bases fitting TRBD2. The CDR3 totals 17 residues. Germline V CDR1 and CDR2: SGHTA, FQGNSA. V shed 5 bases, J shed 4 bases, and the junction held 14 bases outside the gene matches. For the CDR3, the DNA is TGTGCCAGCAGCCTGCGCCGGGGGGTCCCAAGGTACAATGAGCAGTTCTTC. Protein: CASSLRRGVPRYNEQFF.

This clonotype was observed a handful of times. The gene calls are TRBV20-1 and TRBJ2-3; D possibly corresponds to TRBD2 (5 bases). Per germline, CDR1 DFQATT and CDR2 SNEGSKA (reference sequence). The ends were cut back, 3 bases at V and 0 bases at J, with 7 bases in the middle. The CDR3 is made up of 13 amino acids. CDR3 residues: CSARVASTDTQYF. For the CDR3, the DNA is TGCAGTGCTAGGGTAGCGAGCACAGATACGCAGTATTTT.

This clonotype was observed many times. CDR3 protein: CASSQGLANNEQYF. The CDR3 nucleotides are TGCGCCAGCAGCCAAGGACTAGCGAACAACGAGCAGTACTTC. The rearrangement joins TRBV4-1 to TRBJ2-7; 8 positions match TRBD2. Per germline, CDR1 MGHRA and CDR2 YSYEKL. The CDR3 is 14 residues long. The V gene end was trimmed by 1 base and the J gene end by 5 bases; junction bases not matched to a gene: 4.

This clonotype appeared many times. The chain carries TRBV5-6 and TRBJ2-5, with D perhaps TRBD1 or TRBD2 (5 bases each). The ends were cut back, 1 base at V and 2 bases at J, with 9 bases in the middle. The CDR3 is 14 amino acids. The germline V gene has CDR1 SGHDT and CDR2 YYEEEE. CDR3 amino acids: CASSLRGRQETQYF. The CDR3, as DNA: TGTGCCAGCAGCTTGCGGGGACGACAAGAGACCCAGTACTTC.

This clonotype has at least ten counts. This CDR3 reads CASSNTATGELFF. The CDR3 DNA reads TGTGCCAGCAGTAATACCGCCACGGGGGAGCTGTTTTTT. The chain joins TRBV27 to TRBJ2-2; D is unresolved. Germline assignment: CDR1 MNHEY and CDR2 SMNVEV (reference sequence). The CDR3 totals 13 residues. The V gene lost 5 bases and the J gene lost 8 bases, with 12 bases spanning the gap.

The table lists this clonotype with many counts. The chain employs TRBV5-1 and TRBJ1-6; D might be TRBD1 (6 bases). The CDR3 length is 13 residues. The ends were cut back, 1 base at V and 8 bases at J, with 7 bases in the middle. The germline V gene has CDR1 SGHRS and CDR2 YFSETQ. The CDR3, as DNA: TGCGCCAGCAGCTTGAAGGGGGATTCACCCCTCCACTTT. Translated, it gives CASSLKGDSPLHF.

At least ten counts were recorded for this clonotype. The rearrangement links TRBV7-8 to TRBJ2-1; a weak D match, TRBD2 (6 bases). The CDR3 sequence is 18 residues long. Trimming left V 1 base short and J 2 bases short, with 18 bases between. CDR1 and CDR2 (germline): SGHVS, FQNEAQ. CDR3 DNA sequence: TGTGCCAGCAGCTTAGTTCTGTGGGACTTCAACCCCTACAATGAGCAGTTCTTC. Translating gives CASSLVLWDFNPYNEQFF. The whole variable domain, remainder taken from reference TRBV7-8 and TRBJ2-1, is GAGVSQSPRYKVAKRGQDVALRCDPISGHVSLFWYQQALGQGPEFLTYFQNEAQLDKSGLPSDRFFAERPEGSVSTLKIQRTQQEDSAVYLCASSLVLWDFNPYNEQFFGPGTRLTVL.

This clonotype was seen a handful of times. The chain joins TRBV7-2 to TRBJ2-7; D is unclear. This CDR3 is built from 12 residues. The V and J ends lost 5 bases and 5 bases respectively, with 10 bases between them. Germline V gives CDR1 SGHTA, CDR2 FQGNSA. CDR3 nucleotide sequence: TGTGCCAGCAGCCTAGAAAGGCACGAGCAGTACTTC. Translation: CASSLERHEQYF.